The rows below give T cell receptor beta chains drawn from one sample of a study of cytomegalovirus exposure and HLA in healthy donors. Libraries were prepared by immunoSEQ multiplex PCR; TCRdb keeps only in-frame clonotypes and omits some of them. Recorded for this sample: roughly 100,000 clones. Input material: PBMCs. Receptors were obtained from a man aged 35-49 years in good health and CMV-seronegative. Both conserved end residues are part of each CDR3. Each record gives: D gene, CDR3 length, J gene, V gene, CDR3 protein, CDR3 DNA. A D gene is named only where the DNA matches it firmly.

>-|15|TRBJ1-2|TRBV5-4
CASSFPGQQNYGYTF
TGTGCCAGCAGCTTTCCGGGACAACAAAACTATGGCTACACCTTC
>-|13|TRBJ2-7|TRBV29-1
CSVDTRGGYEQYF
TGCAGCGTTGATACCAGGGGCGGCTACGAGCAGTACTTC
>TRBD1|15|TRBJ1-2|TRBV6-5
CASSTLTGMGYGYTF
TGTGCCAGCAGTACCCTGACAGGGATGGGCTATGGCTACACCTTC
>TRBD1|15|TRBJ2-7|TRBV7-6
CASSSGQGGGYEQYF
TGTGCCAGCAGCTCGGGACAGGGAGGAGGATACGAGCAGTACTTC
>TRBD1|14|TRBJ1-2|TRBV30
CAWSKQGAGYGYTF
TGTGCCTGGAGTAAGCAGGGGGCGGGTTATGGCTACACCTTC
>TRBD1|16|TRBJ1-3|TRBV5-1
CASSLQGQGSGNTIYF
TGCGCCAGCAGCTTGCAAGGACAGGGTTCTGGAAACACCATATATTTT
>-|14|TRBJ1-1|TRBV7-2
CASSLRGELPGAFF
TGTGCCAGCAGCCTTAGGGGTGAGCTCCCGGGAGCTTTCTTT
>-|14|TRBJ1-6|TRBV9
CASSLGGKPSPLHF
TGTGCCAGCTCCCTTGGGGGGAAGCCTTCACCCCTCCACTTT
>-|13|TRBJ2-7|TRBV2
CASKTELSYEQYF
TGTGCCAGCAAAACAGAACTCTCCTACGAGCAGTACTTC
>-|14|TRBJ1-1|TRBV5-1
CASMGTNMNTEAFF
TGCGCCAGCATGGGGACAAATATGAACACTGAAGCTTTCTTT
>TRBD2|14|TRBJ2-7|TRBV7-2
CASTPDSGAYEQYF
TGTGCCAGCACTCCAGATAGCGGGGCCTACGAGCAGTACTTC
>-|15|TRBJ2-1|TRBV28
CASSSRLVSYNEQFF
TGTGCCAGCAGTTCTAGACTAGTTTCCTACAATGAGCAGTTCTTC
>TRBD1|17|TRBJ1-2|TRBV11-2
CASSNSGQGAGKNGYTF
TGTGCCAGCAGCAACTCGGGACAGGGGGCAGGAAAAAATGGCTACACCTTC
>-|13|TRBJ1-5|TRBV14
CASSQILGGPQHF
TGTGCCAGCAGCCAGATCCTGGGTGGGCCCCAGCATTTC
>TRBD2|15|TRBJ2-7|TRBV13
CASSRTSGTSNEQYF
TGTGCCAGCAGCCGTACTAGCGGGACTAGCAACGAGCAGTACTTC
>-|20|TRBJ2-1|TRBV5-5
CASSLTFSRVLSRFYNEQFF
TGTGCCAGCAGCTTGACTTTTTCCAGGGTACTTTCACGGTTTTACAATGAGCAGTTCTTC
>-|15|TRBJ1-5|TRBV5-6
CASSLSGGNNQPQHF
TGTGCCAGCAGCTTGAGCGGTGGGAACAATCAGCCCCAGCATTTT
>TRBD1|15|TRBJ1-3|TRBV6-1
CASNIDRGVGNTIYF
TGTGCCAGCAACATCGACAGGGGTGTCGGAAACACCATATATTTT
>TRBD2|16|TRBJ2-7|TRBV4-3
CASSQDNPGRGKEQYF
TGCGCCAGCAGCCAAGACAACCCAGGGCGGGGGAAAGAGCAGTACTTC
>-|15|TRBJ2-3|TRBV2
CASSDYRELTDTQYF
TGTGCCAGCAGTGACTACAGGGAGCTCACAGATACGCAGTATTTT
>-|17|TRBJ2-7|TRBV7-8
CASSLGLLTDTFYEQYF
TGTGCCAGCAGCTTAGGTTTGTTGACAGATACTTTCTACGAGCAGTACTTC
>TRBD1|15|TRBJ1-3|TRBV19
CATRPGQGAGDTIYF
TGTGCCACCCGGCCGGGACAGGGGGCTGGAGACACCATATATTTT
>-|14|TRBJ2-3|TRBV6-6
CASSHQGREDTQYF
TGTGCCAGCAGTCATCAGGGGCGTGAGGATACGCAGTATTTT
>TRBD2|18|TRBJ2-2|TRBV5-1
CASSSLGLAGIGTGELFF
TGCGCCAGCAGCTCCCTGGGACTAGCGGGGATTGGCACCGGGGAGCTGTTTTTT
>TRBD2|16|TRBJ2-5|TRBV5-1
CASSLAGRGGQETQYF
TGCGCCAGCAGCTTGGCCGGGCGGGGGGGCCAAGAGACCCAGTACTTC
>TRBD1|13|TRBJ2-7|TRBV6-5
CASRGQGRYEQYF
TGTGCCAGCAGGGGACAGGGAAGGTACGAGCAGTACTTC
>TRBD1|15|TRBJ1-2|TRBV18
CASSPGQGRDYGYTF
TGTGCCAGCTCACCAGGACAGGGGCGGGACTATGGCTACACCTTC
>TRBD2|16|TRBJ2-5|TRBV7-9
CASSLALAGLVETQYF
TGTGCCAGCAGCTTAGCCTTAGCGGGTCTCGTCGAGACCCAGTACTTC
>-|14|TRBJ2-1|TRBV6-5
CASSYSRQAHEQFF
TGTGCCAGCAGTTACTCTAGGCAGGCCCATGAGCAGTTCTTC
>TRBD1|17|TRBJ1-1|TRBV19
CASSKGQGARMNTEAFF
TGTGCCAGTAGTAAGGGACAGGGGGCCCGGATGAACACTGAAGCTTTCTTT
>TRBD1|15|TRBJ2-2|TRBV15
CATSIRDSTTGELFF
TGTGCCACCAGCATAAGGGACAGTACCACCGGGGAGCTGTTTTTT
>-|12|TRBJ2-3|TRBV7-9
CASSLSGSSQYF
TGTGCCAGCAGCTTAAGTGGCAGTTCACAGTATTTT
>TRBD1|14|TRBJ2-7|TRBV7-2
CASSHGTGVHEQYF
TGTGCCAGCAGCCACGGGACAGGGGTCCACGAGCAGTACTTC
>TRBD1|13|TRBJ1-2|TRBV6-5
CASKPTGTYGYTF
TGTGCCAGCAAGCCGACAGGGACCTATGGCTACACCTTC
>-|13|TRBJ2-5|TRBV2
CASKTGVQETQYF
TGTGCCAGCAAAACAGGCGTCCAAGAGACCCAGTACTTC
>TRBD2|15|TRBJ2-1|TRBV6-4
CASSAPTSGRSEQFF
TGTGCCAGCAGTGCCCCGACTAGCGGGAGAAGTGAGCAGTTCTTC
>-|14|TRBJ2-7|TRBV5-1
CASSLGGRSYEQYF
TGCGCCAGCAGCTTGGGGGGCCGTTCCTACGAGCAGTACTTC
>-|13|TRBJ1-1|TRBV2
CASSEGPNTEAFF
TGTGCCAGCAGTGAGGGCCCCAACACTGAAGCTTTCTTT
>TRBD1|14|TRBJ2-7|TRBV28
CASSRPGQHYEQYF
TGTGCCAGCAGCCGCCCGGGACAGCACTACGAGCAGTACTTC
>-|13|TRBJ1-1|TRBV7-9
CASSRIQAEEAFF
TGTGCCAGCAGCCGCATCCAAGCCGAAGAAGCTTTCTTT
>TRBD1|15|TRBJ1-2|TRBV30
CAWSPFDRDNYGYTF
TGTGCCTGGAGTCCTTTTGACAGGGATAACTATGGCTACACCTTC
>TRBD2|16|TRBJ2-7|TRBV5-1
CASSRATGGASYEQYF
TGCGCCAGCAGCAGGGCTACGGGGGGTGCATCCTACGAGCAGTACTTC
>TRBD1|15|TRBJ1-5|TRBV25-1
CASSGDRYSNQPQHF
TGTGCCAGCAGTGGGGACAGGTATAGCAATCAGCCCCAGCATTTT
>TRBD2|15|TRBJ2-5|TRBV6-1
CASTRLASGKETQYF
TGTGCCAGCACCCGCCTGGCTAGCGGGAAAGAGACCCAGTACTTC
>TRBD2|14|TRBJ2-1|TRBV5-1
CASSFGGGANEQFF
TGCGCCAGCAGCTTTGGCGGGGGGGCGAATGAGCAGTTCTTC
>-|17|TRBJ1-3|TRBV9
CASSVAMPGSSGNTIYF
TGTGCCAGCAGCGTAGCTATGCCAGGAAGCTCTGGAAACACCATATATTTT
>TRBD2|16|TRBJ2-5|TRBV27
CASSPRGTRESETQYF
TGTGCCAGCAGTCCCCGCGGGACTAGGGAATCTGAGACCCAGTACTTC
>TRBD2|15|TRBJ2-5|TRBV14
CASSRTSGSWETQYF
TGTGCCAGCAGTCGGACTAGCGGGAGTTGGGAGACCCAGTACTTC
>TRBD2|15|TRBJ2-1|TRBV7-2
CASSRLGTSGHEQFF
TGTGCCAGCAGCCGATTGGGGACTAGCGGTCATGAGCAGTTCTTC
>-|15|TRBJ1-1|TRBV5-1
CASSTVPDLSTEAFF
TGCGCCAGCAGCACAGTGCCGGATTTGAGCACTGAAGCTTTCTTT